This T cell receptor (beta chain) comes out of a study of OX40 agonist ivuxolimab in advanced cancers. Method: immunoSEQ multiplex PCR; TCRdb's copy keeps in-frame clones and lacks some. The sample has about 80,000 clones; around 86% are singletons. The timepoints at which blood was sampled were baseline, cycle 4 day 1, and cycle 7 day 1. CDR1 SGHNT and CDR2 YYREEE come from the germline V gene (reference sequence). The CDR3 is made up of 14 amino acids. V lost 5 bases to trimming and J lost 4 bases; unmatched junction nucleotides: 6. The V call is TRBV5-4, the J call TRBJ2-5, with 9 nucleotides matching TRBD1. The receptor comes from an adult with an advanced solid tumor such as melanoma, head and neck, liver or kidney cancer. Sequences were derived from CD4+ or CD8+ T cells sorted from blood, sampled in a trial of the OX40 agonist ivuxolimab. The DNA of the CDR3 is TGTGCCAGCAGGATAGACAGGGGGGGAGAGACCCAGTACTTC. It codes for CASRIDRGGETQYF. The full variable domain, rest sourced from reference TRBV5-4 and TRBJ2-5, is ETGVTQSPTHLIKTRGQQVTLRCSSQSGHNTVSWYQQALGQGPQFIFQYYREEENGRGNFPPRFSGLQFPNYSSELNVNALELDDSALYLCASRIDRGGETQYFGPGTRLLVL.